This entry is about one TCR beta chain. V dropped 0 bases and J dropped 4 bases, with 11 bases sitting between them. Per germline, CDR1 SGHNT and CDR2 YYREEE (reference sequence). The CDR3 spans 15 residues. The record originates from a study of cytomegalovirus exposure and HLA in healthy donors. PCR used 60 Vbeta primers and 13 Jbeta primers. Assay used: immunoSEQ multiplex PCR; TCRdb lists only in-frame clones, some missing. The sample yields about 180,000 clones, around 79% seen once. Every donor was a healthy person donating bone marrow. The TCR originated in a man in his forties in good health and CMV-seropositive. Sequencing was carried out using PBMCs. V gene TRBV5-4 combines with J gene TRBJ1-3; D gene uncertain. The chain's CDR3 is CASSLGAGSGNTIYF. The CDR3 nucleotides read TGTGCCAGCAGCTTGGGAGCAGGATCAGGAAACACCATATATTTT.